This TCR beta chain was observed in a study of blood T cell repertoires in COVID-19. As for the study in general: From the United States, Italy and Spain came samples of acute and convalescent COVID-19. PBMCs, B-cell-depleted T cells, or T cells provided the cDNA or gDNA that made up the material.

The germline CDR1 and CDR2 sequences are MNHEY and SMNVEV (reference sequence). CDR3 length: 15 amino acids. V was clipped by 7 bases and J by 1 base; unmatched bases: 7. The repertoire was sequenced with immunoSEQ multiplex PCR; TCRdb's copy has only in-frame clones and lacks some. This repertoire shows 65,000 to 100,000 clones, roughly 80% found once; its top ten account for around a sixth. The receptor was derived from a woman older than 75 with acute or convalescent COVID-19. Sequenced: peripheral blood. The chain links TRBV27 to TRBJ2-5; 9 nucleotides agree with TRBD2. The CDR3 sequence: CASNRGGGRQETQYF. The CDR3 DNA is TGTGCCAGCAACCGCGGGGGGGGACGCCAAGAGACCCAGTACTTC.